Below, 24 T cell receptor beta chains from the same sample are listed, as sequenced in a study of T cell responses to AZD1222 COVID-19 vaccine. TCRdb's table, derived via immunoSEQ multiplex PCR, lists solely in-frame clones and lacks some. The table has 53,000 or so clones, about 86% seen once. This specimen was peripheral blood, taken 28 days after the second AZD1222 dose. The receptors were gathered from an adult who received the AZD1222 COVID-19 vaccine.

The chain joins TRBV28 to TRBJ1-1, with D unresolved. V shed 8 bases and J shed 2 bases, with 9 bases lying between them. CDR1 and CDR2 from the germline V gene are MDHEN and SYDVKM. CDR3 length equals 12 residues. CDR3 protein: CASSLINTEAFF. The CDR3 coding sequence is TGTGCCAGCTCCCTGATCAACACTGAAGCTTTCTTT.

The chain has TRBV19 and TRBJ2-7; D perhaps matches TRBD1 (7 bases). The V end was cut by 9 bases, the J end by 3 bases, with 21 bases between. Germline CDR1 LNHDA, CDR2 SQIVND (reference sequence). This CDR3 is built from 15 residues. In DNA form, the CDR3 reads TGTGCCAGCGCTGACAGGGCCTCGGGGGTCTACGAGCAGTACTTC. It encodes CASADRASGVYEQYF.

This chain uses TRBV7-2 with TRBJ1-5; 7 bases match TRBD1. Germline V gives CDR1 SGHTA, CDR2 FQGNSA. The CDR3 covers 15 residues. V was pared by 4 bases and J by 5 bases, with 8 bases of the junction left unmatched. The CDR3 reads CASSSTGLSYQPQHF. CDR3 DNA: TGTGCCAGCAGCTCGACAGGGTTAAGCTATCAGCCCCAGCATTTT.

The genes are TRBV27 and TRBJ2-1; the match to TRBD1 covers 9 bases. Germline V CDR1 and CDR2: MNHEY, SMNVEV (reference sequence). V lost 3 bases to trimming and J lost 5 bases; unmatched junction nucleotides: 8. CDR3 length: 16 amino acids. The CDR3 DNA reads TGTGCCAGCAGTTTCTTTGGGGGACAGGGCAACAATGAGCAGTTCTTC. Translated: CASSFFGGQGNNEQFF.

This clone is labeled medium-sized (0.01 to 0.1%). Other DNA sequences of this sample code for an identical CDR3. The chain couples TRBV6-2 or TRBV6-3 to TRBJ2-7; D is uncertain. The V and J ends lost 0 bases and 5 bases respectively, with 17 bases between them. This CDR3 spans 16 amino acids. Germline CDR1 MNHEY, CDR2 SVGEGT. The CDR3 bases are TGTGCCAGCAGTTACTCCCCTGTCGGCCCCCTAGACGAGCAGTACTTC. Translating gives CASSYSPVGPLDEQYF.

V usage is TRBV6-5 and J usage is TRBJ2-5; D unclear. The CDR3 loop spans 13 amino acids. Trimming pared 8 bases from V and 1 base from J, leaving 11 bases between. The germline gives CDR1 MNHEY, CDR2 SVGAGI. CDR3 bases: TGTGCCAGCTCTAAGGGCCCCCAAGAGACCCAGTACTTC. This codes for CASSKGPQETQYF.

This rearrangement joins TRBV7-2 to TRBJ1-4; possible D gene TRBD1, 5 bases. The CDR3 is 16 residues long. Germline V lookup: CDR1 SGHTA, CDR2 FQGNSA. Trimming pared 1 base from V and 3 bases from J, leaving 12 bases between. CDR3 loop: CASSLDGQGPNEKLFF. CDR3 sequence (DNA): TGTGCCAGCAGCTTAGACGGCCAGGGCCCTAATGAAAAACTGTTTTTT.

The chain employs TRBV27 and TRBJ2-7, with TRBD2 matching over 8 bases. Germline V gene sequence: CDR1 MNHEY, CDR2 SMNVEV (reference sequence). J lost 2 bases, V lost 2 bases, and 2 bases had no gene match. This CDR3 is 14 amino acids long. CDR3: CASSLREGAYEQYF. The CDR3 nucleotides read TGTGCCAGCAGTTTACGGGAGGGAGCCTACGAGCAGTACTTC.

The rearrangement uses TRBV2 and TRBJ1-2; no firm D call. Germline assignment: CDR1 SNHLY and CDR2 FYNNEI. The CDR3 is made up of 13 amino acids. Deletions cut 2 bases from V and 3 bases from J, with 7 bases between. The DNA for the CDR3 is TGTGCCAGCAGTGAAATGGCAGACTATGGCTACACCTTC. It yields the protein CASSEMADYGYTF.

V is TRBV7-9 and J is TRBJ1-2; TRBD1 aligns across 8 bases. Germline-derived CDR1 and CDR2 are SEHNR and FQNEAQ (reference sequence). V trimming: 4 bases; J trimming: 8 bases; junction bases outside the gene matches: 6. CDR3 length: 13 amino acids. The CDR3 loop reads CASSSGGASGYTF. CDR3 coding DNA: TGTGCCAGCAGCTCAGGGGGCGCGAGCGGCTACACCTTC.

This chain joins TRBV19 and TRBJ2-1, with a possible D match to TRBD1 (6 bases). Trimming cost V 6 bases and J 9 bases, with 18 bases left between them. The CDR3 sequence is 14 residues long. The germline V gene encodes CDR1 LNHDA and CDR2 SQIVND (reference sequence). CDR3 sequence: CASSPGHSLSEQFF. The CDR3 nucleotides read TGTGCCAGTAGCCCGGGACATTCCCTCAGTGAGCAGTTCTTC.

The V and J genes are TRBV11-2 and TRBJ2-5; unclear D gene. Germline V gene sequence: CDR1 SGHAT, CDR2 FQNNGV. The length of the CDR3 is 15 residues. V lost 0 bases, J lost 3 bases, and 11 bases lay in between. The CDR3 here is CASSLDYGGKETQYF. In DNA, the CDR3 is TGTGCCAGCAGCTTAGATTACGGCGGAAAAGAGACCCAGTACTTC.

The rearrangement joins TRBV7-8 to TRBJ1-2; possibly TRBD1 for D (6 bases). Per the germline V gene, CDR1 is SGHVS and CDR2 is FQNEAQ. CDR3 size: 17 residues. Trimming took 5 bases from V and 4 from J, leaving 23 bases between them. The CDR3 sequence: CASSGGQTGISGYGYTF. Here the CDR3 DNA reads TGTGCCAGCAGCGGGGGGCAGACTGGGATCTCCGGCTATGGCTACACCTTC. Looking up the rest from reference TRBV7-8 and TRBJ1-2 gives the full variable domain: GAGVSQSPRYKVAKRGQDVALRCDPISGHVSLFWYQQALGQGPEFLTYFQNEAQLDKSGLPSDRFFAERPEGSVSTLKIQRTQQEDSAVYLCASSGGQTGISGYGYTFGSGTRLTVV.

The chain joins TRBV24-1 to TRBJ2-1, with 14 bases lining up with TRBD2. After removal of 2 bases from V and 9 bases from J, the junction contained 5 bases not matched to a gene. CDR3 length: 16 amino acids. Germline CDR1 KGHDR, CDR2 SFDVKD. This CDR3 is CATSDSGLAGVSEQFF. The CDR3 DNA is TGTGCCACCAGTGATTCGGGACTAGCGGGAGTTAGTGAGCAGTTCTTC.

The rearrangement links TRBV27 to TRBJ2-7; D remains ambiguous. CDR3 length equals 17 residues. Germline V lookup: CDR1 MNHEY, CDR2 SMNVEV (reference sequence). V lost 5 bases and J lost 2, with 22 bases in between. CDR3 sequence (DNA): TGTGCCAGCAGTACGATTCTCGTATCCGGGTTCCCCTACGAGCAGTACTTC. It specifies CASSTILVSGFPYEQYF.

The chain carries TRBV5-1 and TRBJ1-3; D remains unclear. The V gene's germline CDR1 is SGHRS and CDR2 YFSETQ. The V gene lost 0 bases and the J gene lost 6 bases, with 13 bases spanning the gap. The length of the CDR3 is 15 residues. DNA for the CDR3: TGCGCCAGCAGCTTGGAGAACCCCGGAGAAAACACCATATATTTT. Residues: CASSLENPGENTIYF. Together with reference TRBV5-1 and TRBJ1-3, the CDR3 gives the full variable domain: KAGVTQTPRYLIKTRGQQVTLSCSPISGHRSVSWYQQTPGQGLQFLFEYFSETQRNKGNFPGRFSGRQFSNSRSEMNVSTLELGDSALYLCASSLENPGENTIYFGEGSWLTVV.

The rearrangement uses TRBV15 and TRBJ1-1; 11 positions match TRBD1. The CDR3 is made up of 16 amino acids. Germline CDR1 is LNHNV and CDR2 is YYDKDF (reference sequence). V gave up 0 bases and J gave up 6 bases; unmatched junction bases: 6. The DNA for the CDR3 is TGTGCCACCAGCAGAGAAGAACCGGGACAGGGGGCTGAAGCTTTCTTT. Translated: CATSREEPGQGAEAFF.

The V call is TRBV4-1, the J call TRBJ2-1; 9 bases fit TRBD2. The V segment lost 4 bases and the J segment 5 bases; nucleotides outside the gene matches: 9. CDR1 is MGHRA and CDR2 is YSYEKL in the germline V gene. The length of the CDR3 is 16 residues. The DNA for the CDR3 is TGCGCCAGCAGCCTTGACCGGGCTAGCGGGAACAATGAGCAGTTCTTC. Translation: CASSLDRASGNNEQFF.

This chain uses TRBV11-1 with TRBJ2-1; D is unclear. In germline, CDR1 is SGHAT, CDR2 FQDESV (reference sequence). This CDR3 contains 13 residues. The V end lost 3 bases, the J end lost 8 bases, and 11 bases lay between the germline ends. CDR3 loop: CASSFFTKDEQFF. The CDR3 DNA follows: TGTGCCAGCAGCTTTTTTACAAAGGATGAGCAGTTCTTC.

The rearrangement uses TRBV7-9 and TRBJ2-7; TRBD2 matches 9 bases. CDR1 is SEHNR and CDR2 is FQNEAQ in the germline V gene (reference sequence). The CDR3 consists of 16 residues. The trim removed 0 bases at V and 5 bases at J, leaving 8 bases unmatched. CDR3 sequence reads: CASSLAQLAGDHEQYF. The CDR3 DNA reads TGTGCCAGCAGCTTAGCGCAATTAGCGGGAGACCACGAGCAGTACTTC.

CDR3 coding DNA: TGTGCCACCAGTGATTCCGAGTACTATGGCTACACCTTC. This encodes CATSDSEYYGYTF. The rearrangement uses TRBV24-1 and TRBJ1-2; D call uncertain. Deletions cut 2 bases from V and 3 bases from J, with 6 bases between. The CDR3 is made up of 13 amino acids. Germline V gene data show CDR1 as KGHDR and CDR2 as SFDVKD.

The chain links TRBV11-2 to TRBJ2-7; 7 bases align to TRBD1. The CDR3 is 15 residues long. The junction had 10 bases not matched to a gene; V was cut back by 5 bases and J by 3 bases. Per the germline V gene, CDR1 is SGHAT and CDR2 is FQNNGV. The chain's CDR3 is CASSQTGADGYEQYF. The CDR3 nucleotides read TGTGCCAGCAGCCAAACAGGGGCCGATGGCTACGAGCAGTACTTC. Combining the CDR3 with reference TRBV11-2 and TRBJ2-7 gives the whole variable domain EAGVAQSPRYKIIEKRQSVAFWCNPISGHATLYWYQQILGQGPKLLIQFQNNGVVDDSQLPKDRFSAERLKGVDSTLKIQPAKLEDSAVYLCASSQTGADGYEQYFGPGTRLTVT.

V usage is TRBV28 and J usage is TRBJ2-1, with TRBD2 matching over 7 bases. V shed 5 bases and J 10 bases; nucleotides not matched to a gene: 11. The CDR3 consists of 14 residues. Germline V gene data show CDR1 as MDHEN and CDR2 as SYDVKM. Here the CDR3 DNA reads TGTGCCAGCAGTCGGAGCGGGGCACAATGGGAGCAGTTCTTC. Its protein is CASSRSGAQWEQFF.

This clone has just one count. The genes are TRBV28 and TRBJ2-5, with 9 bases lining up with TRBD1. Germline-derived CDR1 and CDR2 are MDHEN and SYDVKM. The CDR3 is 16 residues long. The V segment lost 3 bases and the J segment 0 bases; nucleotides outside the gene matches: 5. CDR3 amino acids: CASSLETGGDQETQYF. CDR3 DNA: TGTGCCAGCAGTTTGGAGACAGGGGGGGACCAAGAGACCCAGTACTTC.